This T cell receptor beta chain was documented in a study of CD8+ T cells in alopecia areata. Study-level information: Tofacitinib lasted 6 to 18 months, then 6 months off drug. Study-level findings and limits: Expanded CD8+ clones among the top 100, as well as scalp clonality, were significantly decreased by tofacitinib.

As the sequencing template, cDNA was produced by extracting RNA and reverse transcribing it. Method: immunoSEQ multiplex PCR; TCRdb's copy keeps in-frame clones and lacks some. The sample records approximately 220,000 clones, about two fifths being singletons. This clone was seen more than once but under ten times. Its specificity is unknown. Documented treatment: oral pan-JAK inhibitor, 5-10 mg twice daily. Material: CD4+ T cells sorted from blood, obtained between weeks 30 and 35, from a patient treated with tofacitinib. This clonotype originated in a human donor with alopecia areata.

In DNA, the CDR3 is TGTGCCAGCTCCCCCGTCGAGGCGGTAGACACTGAAGCTTTCTTT. Amino acids: CASSPVEAVDTEAFF. This chain links TRBV18 with TRBJ1-1; no firm D call. V shed 6 bases and J shed 3 bases, with 17 bases lying between them. This CDR3 region has 15 residues. Per the germline V gene, CDR1 is KGHSH and CDR2 is LQKENI.